This T cell receptor (beta chain) was identified during a study of cytomegalovirus exposure and HLA in healthy donors. Points on this clone: Its antigen is unidentified.

General observations from the study: Further analysis was carried out later, and it showed several of the most significant clusters appearing linked to common viral pathogens. In an earlier analysis, in approximately 630 donors, most V segments appeared productive either ~87% or ~30% of the time.

Trimming left V 7 bases short and J 6 bases short, with 22 bases between. Germline CDR1 LNHDA, CDR2 SQIVND (reference sequence). There are 16 residues in the CDR3. Each of the donors was a healthy bone marrow donor. CMV serostatus was not recorded for this donor. This PCR relied on a set of 60 Vbeta primers and 13 Jbeta primers. Profiled with immunoSEQ multiplex PCR; TCRdb holds only in-frame clones, not every one. The sample carries approximately 200,000 clones, more than 70% recorded once. The receptor was derived from a human donor in good health. Sequenced: PBMCs. V usage is TRBV19 and J usage is TRBJ2-4, with D possibly TRBD2 on 6 matching bases. CDR3 bases: TGTGCCAGTATTGACGCGGGACGAGAGGCAGGAAACATTCAGTACTTC. It codes for CASIDAGREAGNIQYF.